Below, 28 T cell receptor beta chains from the same sample are listed, as sequenced in a study of T cells after yellow fever vaccination (dated by TCRdb to the late 2010s). Library prep was done by 5' RACE. Instrument used: Illumina HiSeq 2500. TCRdb reanalyzed the raw reads on its own, using fastp at Q25 for trimming and MiXCR for clone calling, and kept in-frame beta chains. CDR3 protein sequences are deduplicated, and each keeps its most common genes and DNA. Recorded for this sample are approximately 600,000 distinct CDR3 sequences; about 12% of them occurred a single time. Together, the top ten hold about 15% of the sample. This specimen's treatment or condition label, per the study, means: live attenuated yellow fever vaccine strain. The sample here was PBMCs, taken on the day of the yellow fever booster vaccination. Every receptor here comes from a man younger than 40 who received the YFV17D yellow fever vaccine.

This clonotype occurred a few times. The CDR3 bases are TGCGCCAGCAGCTTGGCCGGGGGGAGGCGACGAAGTGGCTACACCTTC. Residues: CASSLAGGRRRSGYTF. The chain couples TRBV5-1 to TRBJ1-2; TRBD1 is a possible D gene (5 bases). The V and J ends lost 0 bases and 7 bases respectively, with 19 bases between them. Germline V CDR1 and CDR2: SGHRS, YFSETQ. The CDR3 is made up of 16 amino acids.

This clonotype appeared a few times. The chain uses TRBV14 and TRBJ2-7; 7 nucleotides line up with TRBD1. There are 14 residues in the CDR3. V shed 0 bases and J 5 bases; nucleotides not matched to a gene: 4. Germline V gives CDR1 SGHDN, CDR2 FVKESK. DNA of the CDR3: TGTGCCAGCAGCCAAGACCGGACAGGCCACGAGCAGTACTTC. Translating it yields CASSQDRTGHEQYF. Full variable domain (missing parts from reference TRBV14 and TRBJ2-7): EAGVTQFPSHSVIEKGQTVTLRCDPISGHDNLYWYRRVMGKEIKFLLHFVKESKQDESGMPNNRFLAERTGGTYSTLKVQPAELEDSGVYFCASSQDRTGHEQYFGPGTRLTVT.

The J gene is TRBJ1-1, the V gene TRBV4-3; 10 bases align to TRBD1. Unmatched junction bases numbered 5, after V lost 4 bases and J lost 0 bases. The germline V gene encodes CDR1 LGHNA and CDR2 YSLEER. CDR3 size: 16 residues. The CDR3, as DNA: TGCGCCAGCAGCCCCGGACAGGGGGGGATGAACACTGAAGCTTTCTTT. Translation: CASSPGQGGMNTEAFF.

This chain connects TRBV20-1 to TRBJ2-7; 8 nucleotides match TRBD1. The CDR3 runs to 13 residues. CDR1 DFQATT and CDR2 SNEGSKA come from the germline V gene (reference sequence). The J segment lost 0 bases and the V segment lost 5 bases, leaving 3 bases of the junction unmatched. The CDR3 DNA follows: TGCAGTGCTCGACAGGGGACCTCCTACGAGCAGTACTTC. It yields the protein CSARQGTSYEQYF.

The chain uses TRBV7-2 and TRBJ2-5; the match to TRBD2 covers 7 bases. Germline V gene data show CDR1 as SGHTA and CDR2 as FQGNSA. V shed 2 bases, J shed 2 bases, and the junction held 2 bases outside the gene matches. The CDR3 is 14 amino acids. CDR3 sequence reads: CASSLRGSQETQYF. In DNA form, the CDR3 reads TGTGCCAGCAGCTTACGCGGGAGTCAAGAGACCCAGTACTTC.

This clonotype was detected a few times. The V and J genes are TRBV29-1 and TRBJ2-7; the D gene is possibly TRBD1 (6 bases). Germline V gives CDR1 SQVTM, CDR2 ANQGSEA. The germline V and J ends were trimmed by 7 bases and 2 bases, with 15 bases remaining between them. CDR3 length: 13 residues. The CDR3 loop is CSAAGTNTYEQYF. For the CDR3, the DNA is TGCAGCGCAGCCGGGACAAATACCTACGAGCAGTACTTC.

This clonotype was found a few times. This chain joins TRBV7-2 and TRBJ2-7, with 9 bases fitting TRBD2. V dropped 1 base and J dropped 6; count of bases not matched to a gene: 7. CDR3 length equals 15 residues. Germline CDR1 SGHTA, CDR2 FQGNSA. CDR3 nucleotides: TGTGCCAGCAGCTTAGTCTCAGCGGGAGGTACCGAGCAGTACTTC. Its protein product is CASSLVSAGGTEQYF.

This clonotype was observed many times. The CDR3 region is CASSRSQAAEAFF. Written as DNA, the CDR3 is TGTGCCAGTAGTAGGTCACAAGCGGCTGAAGCTTTCTTT. The chain recombines TRBV19 with TRBJ1-1; D not resolved. Trimming stripped 4 bases from V and 6 bases from J, with 12 bases between. CDR3 size: 13 residues. Germline V gives CDR1 LNHDA, CDR2 SQIVND (reference sequence). The entire variable domain, with the rest obtained from reference TRBV19 and TRBJ1-1, is as follows: DGGITQSPKYLFRKEGQNVTLSCEQNLNHDAMYWYRQDPGQGLRLIYYSQIVNDFQKGDIAEGYSVSREKKESFPLTVTSAQKNPTAFYLCASSRSQAAEAFFGQGTRLTVV.

The rearrangement links TRBV6-2 or TRBV6-3 to TRBJ2-2, with unresolved D. Trimming took off 4 bases at V and 6 bases at J, with 12 bases between the two ends. The CDR3 covers 14 residues. Germline assignment: CDR1 MNHEY and CDR2 SVGEGT. CDR3 bases: TGTGCCAGCAGTTGGAACCTGGTGGCCGGGGAGCTGTTTTTT. This gives the protein CASSWNLVAGELFF.

In this sample, this clonotype turned up many times. The chain employs TRBV7-2 and TRBJ1-1, with unresolved D. The V and J ends lost 1 base and 2 bases respectively, with 11 bases between them. Germline V gene lookup returns CDR1 SGHTA and CDR2 FQGNSA. The CDR3 length is 15 residues. The CDR3 DNA reads as TGTGCCAGCAGCTTAGACCCAGGACGAAACACTGAAGCTTTCTTT. It encodes CASSLDPGRNTEAFF. Using reference TRBV7-2 and TRBJ1-1 for the parts outside the CDR3, the full variable domain is GAGVSQSPSNKVTEKGKDVELRCDPISGHTALYWYRQSLGQGLEFLIYFQGNSAPDKSGLPSDRFSAERTGGSVSTLTIQRTQQEDSAVYLCASSLDPGRNTEAFFGQGTRLTVV.

This rearrangement joins TRBV6-1 to TRBJ2-7, with 13 bases that match TRBD2. The CDR3 runs to 13 residues. V was clipped by 7 bases and J by 12 bases; unmatched bases: 9. The germline V gene has CDR1 MNHNS and CDR2 SASEGT. The CDR3: CASTPGLAGVLYF. CDR3 bases: TGTGCCAGCACTCCTGGACTAGCGGGAGTTCTGTACTTC.

This clonotype was found once. The chain employs TRBV5-1 and TRBJ2-5, with D unresolved. V lost 4 bases and J lost 0, with 16 bases in between. There are 16 residues in the CDR3. The germline V gene has CDR1 SGHRS and CDR2 YFSETQ. In nucleotides, the CDR3 is TGCGCCAGCAGCCACCGGGCCTCTTACCACCAAGAGACCCAGTACTTC. This codes for CASSHRASYHQETQYF.

In its sample, this clonotype was seen a few times. This sequence joins TRBV20-1 and TRBJ1-5; weak D call: TRBD1 (5 bases). V shed 4 bases and J shed 5 bases, with 12 bases lying between them. Germline CDR1 DFQATT, CDR2 SNEGSKA (reference sequence). CDR3 size: 13 residues. The CDR3 region is CSANPQGYQPQHF. The DNA for the CDR3 is TGCAGTGCTAACCCTCAGGGATATCAGCCCCAGCATTTT.

This clonotype was seen a few times. This chain links TRBV4-3 with TRBJ2-7; D may correspond to TRBD1 or TRBD2 (5 bases each). V lost 0 bases, J lost 4 bases, and 16 bases lay in between. This CDR3 is 16 amino acids long. CDR1 is LGHNA, CDR2 YSLEER, per germline. In nucleotides, the CDR3 is TGCGCCAGCAGCCAAGATTCAGGGAGTGGATTATACGAGCAGTACTTC. Translating gives CASSQDSGSGLYEQYF.

This clonotype has a handful of counts. The V and J genes are TRBV6-5 and TRBJ2-3, with D hard to call. Trimming took off 0 bases at V and 2 bases at J, with 9 bases between the two ends. Germline CDR1 and CDR2: MNHEY and SVGAGI. There are 15 residues in the CDR3. This CDR3 is CASSYSMQTTDTQYF. The CDR3 DNA follows: TGTGCCAGCAGTTACTCGATGCAAACCACAGATACGCAGTATTTT.

The chain carries TRBV7-3 and TRBJ2-2; D ambiguous. V was trimmed by 5 bases and J by 3 bases, leaving 16 bases between them. Germline assignment: CDR1 SGHTA and CDR2 FQGTGA. This CDR3 comprises 16 residues. The CDR3, as DNA: TGTGCCAGCAGCCAAGGGTGGACCGTAGACACCGGGGAGCTGTTTTTT. Translating it yields CASSQGWTVDTGELFF.

The chain employs TRBV9 and TRBJ2-5, with a weak D call TRBD2 (6 bases). Trimming cost V 4 bases and J 2 bases, with 18 bases left between them. CDR1 and CDR2 from the germline V gene are SGDLS and YYNGEE. The CDR3 has 16 residues. CDR3 amino acids: CASSPDYGALQETQYF. In DNA form, the CDR3 reads TGTGCCAGCAGCCCGGACTATGGGGCCCTACAAGAGACCCAGTACTTC. Together with reference TRBV9 and TRBJ2-5, the CDR3 gives the full variable domain: DSGVTQTPKHLITATGQRVTLRCSPRSGDLSVYWYQQSLDQGLQFLIQYYNGEERAKGNILERFSAQQFPDLHSELNLSSLELGDSALYFCASSPDYGALQETQYFGPGTRLLVL.

This clonotype was seen a handful of times. The chain combines TRBV6-2 or TRBV6-3 with TRBJ2-1, with 7 bases matching TRBD2. There are 17 residues in the CDR3. In germline, CDR1 is MNHEY, CDR2 SVGEGT. V lost 6 bases and J lost 4; bases outside the gene matches: 15. In DNA, the CDR3 is TGTGCCAGCAGCCGCCGGGGAGGGCTAGCGGTGTACAATGAGCAGTTCTTC. As protein: CASSRRGGLAVYNEQFF.

This clonotype appeared a few times. V usage is TRBV23-1 and J usage is TRBJ2-5, with 8 bases fitting TRBD1. TRBV23-1 is identified as an open reading frame with a role that is uncertain. V dropped 7 bases and J dropped 2; count of bases not matched to a gene: 6. The CDR3 consists of 14 residues. The CDR3 DNA sequence: TGCGCCAGCACCGACAGGGGTGGTCAAGAGACCCAGTACTTC. Protein: CASTDRGGQETQYF.

This clonotype occurred a few times. V and J are TRBV5-1 and TRBJ2-1; tentatively, D is TRBD2 (5 bases). The germline V gene has CDR1 SGHRS and CDR2 YFSETQ. The CDR3 is 15 residues long. Trimming removed 0 bases at V and 3 bases at J, with 10 bases between. CDR3 nucleotides: TGCGCCAGCAGCTTGGTCGGTAGCGACTACAATGAGCAGTTCTTC. Translated, it gives CASSLVGSDYNEQFF.

This chain connects TRBV28 to TRBJ2-7; 7 nucleotides line up with TRBD2. There are 12 residues in the CDR3. Per germline, CDR1 MDHEN and CDR2 SYDVKM. Unmatched junction bases numbered 4, after V lost 7 bases and J lost 4 bases. CDR3 DNA: TGTGCCAGCAAGGCTAGCGGATACGAGCAGTACTTC. This sequence encodes CASKASGYEQYF.

This clonotype has a handful of counts. The CDR3 loop reads CASQYAARTDTQYF. In nucleotides, the CDR3 is TGTGCCAGCCAATATGCCGCCCGCACAGATACGCAGTATTTT. This rearrangement joins TRBV7-2 to TRBJ2-3; no reliable D call. CDR3 size: 14 residues. Trimming cost V 8 bases and J 1 base, with 13 bases left between them. Germline lookup yields CDR1 SGHTA and CDR2 FQGNSA. The full variable domain, completed using reference TRBV7-2 and TRBJ2-3, is GAGVSQSPSNKVTEKGKDVELRCDPISGHTALYWYRQSLGQGLEFLIYFQGNSAPDKSGLPSDRFSAERTGGSVSTLTIQRTQQEDSAVYLCASQYAARTDTQYFGPGTRLTVL.

This clonotype has at least ten counts. The CDR3 nucleotides read TGTGCCAGCAGTTACTCGCAATCGTCGAACACCGGGGAGCTGTTTTTT. Translation gives CASSYSQSSNTGELFF. The rearrangement uses TRBV6-2 or TRBV6-3 and TRBJ2-2; no definite D call. The germline V gene has CDR1 MNHEY and CDR2 SVGEGT. V lost 0 bases and J 0 bases, leaving 8 bases between the germline ends. CDR3 length: 16 residues.

This clonotype has just a few counts. This rearrangement joins TRBV20-1 to TRBJ2-5; D is unresolved. The CDR3 is made up of 14 amino acids. CDR1 and CDR2 (germline): DFQATT, SNEGSKA (reference sequence). Between the trimmed V and J ends, which lost 1 base and 5 bases, there was a span of 14 bases. CDR3 in DNA: TGCAGTGCTAGAGGACCCCTACTCGGGGAGACCCAGTACTTC. Its translation is CSARGPLLGETQYF.

This clonotype appeared a few times. The chain joins TRBV29-1 to TRBJ2-5; TRBD1 or TRBD2 may be the D gene (6 bases each). Germline V gene data show CDR1 as SQVTM and CDR2 as ANQGSEA. The CDR3 is 13 amino acids. Trimming cost V 4 bases and J 1 base, with 10 bases left between them. CDR3 nucleotide sequence: TGCAGCGTTGTTGGGGGGCCCCAAGAGACCCAGTACTTC. Its translation is CSVVGGPQETQYF.

Details on this clonotype: This CDR3 is missing its conserved last phenylalanine or tryptophan, likely due to a read error. The chain joins TRBV20-1 to TRBJ2-1, with 7 bases aligning to TRBD1. This CDR3 region has 14 residues. The junction had 6 bases not matched to a gene; V was cut back by 3 bases and J by 4 bases. Germline CDR1 DFQATT, CDR2 SNEGSKA (reference sequence). The CDR3 DNA sequence: TGCAGTGCTAGGGGACAGACCATATACAATGAGCAGTTCCTC. Translation: CSARGQTIYNEQFL.

This clonotype has a handful of counts. The V gene is TRBV7-3, the J gene TRBJ2-6; no reliable D call. Germline CDR1 and CDR2: SGHTA and FQGTGA. The CDR3 has 18 amino acids. Between the trimmed V and J ends, which lost 1 base and 0 bases, there was a span of 13 bases. CDR3 loop: CASSLIGRTFSGANVLTF. For the CDR3, the DNA is TGTGCCAGCAGCTTAATTGGGCGGACCTTCTCTGGGGCCAACGTCCTGACTTTC.

The chain recombines TRBV6-2 or TRBV6-3 with TRBJ2-3; 15 bases align to TRBD2. This CDR3 is built from 18 residues. The germline V gene has CDR1 MNHEY and CDR2 SVGEGT. The junction had 9 bases not matched to a gene; V was cut back by 4 bases and J by 4 bases. For the CDR3, the DNA is TGTGCCAGCAGTTTCCGACGGACTAGCGGGAGGGGCCCAGATACGCAGTATTTT. This translates into CASSFRRTSGRGPDTQYF.